These 30 T cell receptor beta chains share one sample of origin, sequenced in a study of shared clonotypes between healthy human individuals (dated by TCRdb to about 2020). Receptor libraries were prepared by the immunoSEQ multiplex PCR assay. Sourced from immuneACCESS, this table was stored by TCRdb with only in-frame sequences that have V and J called. A share of the clones is absent; for the studies checked, an unresolved V gene accounts for under half, and the remainder has no known explanation. The sample table shows approximately 320,000 clones, and roughly 70% are seen once. About a tenth of the sample belongs to the ten largest clones. Sequencing input: memory CD4+ T cells sorted from blood. Reading the label with the study, this specimen's cell subset or site is: CD45RA-negative fraction. The receptor set was obtained from a man aged 25-45 years in good health.

The CDR3 coding sequence is TGTGCCAGCAGTGAGTCTACAGGGAGGTACGAGCAGTACTTC. Translation gives CASSESTGRYEQYF. The rearrangement links TRBV2 to TRBJ2-7; the D call may be TRBD1 or TRBD2 (6 bases each). Trimming took off 3 bases at V and 4 bases at J, with 13 bases between the two ends. The CDR3 has 14 amino acids. Germline V gene data show CDR1 as SNHLY and CDR2 as FYNNEI.

The gene calls are TRBV6-6 and TRBJ1-2; D gene uncertain. The CDR3 covers 14 residues. V shed 4 bases and J shed 4 bases, with 13 bases lying between them. CDR1 MNHNY and CDR2 SVGAGI come from the germline V gene (reference sequence). CDR3 coding DNA: TGTGCCAGCAGTTTGGATGGGCCGAGCTATGGCTACACCTTC. It encodes CASSLDGPSYGYTF.

V usage is TRBV7-9 and J usage is TRBJ1-1, with 9 bases aligning to TRBD1. This CDR3 has 14 amino acids. V lost 9 bases and J lost 0; bases outside the gene matches: 5. In germline, CDR1 is SEHNR, CDR2 FQNEAQ (reference sequence). The CDR3 is CASQTGGVNTEAFF. The CDR3 DNA sequence: TGTGCCAGTCAGACAGGGGGGGTGAACACTGAAGCTTTCTTT.

A few counts support this clone. CDR3 residues: CASSMSAAGGAKNIQYF. In nucleotides, the CDR3 is TGTGCCAGTAGTATGTCGGCGGCGGGAGGTGCCAAAAACATTCAGTACTTC. This chain uses TRBV19 with TRBJ2-4; 8 bases line up with TRBD2. The V gene end was trimmed by 3 bases and the J gene end by 1 base; junction bases not matched to a gene: 8. Germline loops: CDR1 LNHDA, CDR2 SQIVND (reference sequence). CDR3 length: 17 amino acids.

This clone was detected many times. The V and J genes are TRBV5-4 and TRBJ2-7; possibly TRBD2 for D (6 bases). Looked up from germline, CDR1 is SGHNT and CDR2 is YYREEE (reference sequence). The CDR3 extends over 14 amino acids. The V and J ends lost 4 bases and 3 bases respectively, with 14 bases between them. The CDR3 nucleotides read TGTGCCAGCAGCCCATTTAGCGGCCACTACGAGCAGTACTTC. It encodes CASSPFSGHYEQYF.

This chain links TRBV11-2 with TRBJ2-2; 10 nucleotides match TRBD1. This CDR3 spans 16 amino acids. CDR1 is SGHAT and CDR2 is FQNNGV in the germline V gene. V was clipped by 5 bases and J by 6 bases; unmatched bases: 9. The CDR3 loop reads CASSTYRDRGPGELFF. CDR3 nucleotides: TGTGCCAGCAGCACATACCGGGACAGGGGCCCCGGGGAGCTGTTTTTT.

This clone was seen a handful of times. V usage is TRBV5-5 and J usage is TRBJ2-7; perhaps TRBD1 as D (6 bases). Trimming removed 4 bases at V and 1 base at J, with 15 bases between. This CDR3 has 15 residues. The germline gives CDR1 SGHKS, CDR2 YYEKEE (reference sequence). The DNA of the CDR3 is TGTGCCAGCAGCGGAATAGGACAGATATCCTACGAGCAGTACTTC. Its translation: CASSGIGQISYEQYF.

The J gene is TRBJ2-1, the V gene TRBV28; 9 positions agree with TRBD2. CDR1 is MDHEN and CDR2 is SYDVKM in the germline V gene. The CDR3 loop spans 14 amino acids. J gave up 6 bases and V 5 bases, and 5 bases lay outside the gene matches. In nucleotides, the CDR3 is TGTGCCAGCAGTGTTAGCGGGAGTGTCAATGAGCAGTTCTTC. This codes for CASSVSGSVNEQFF.

The chain joins TRBV14 to TRBJ2-1; TRBD1 aligns across 8 bases. Germline CDR1 is SGHDN and CDR2 is FVKESK. This CDR3 spans 20 amino acids. V lost 1 base, J lost 3 bases, and 17 bases stayed unmatched. CDR3 coding DNA: TGTGCCAGCAGCCAAGTTGGTTTTCCCGGACAGGGTCGGGACTACAATGAGCAGTTCTTC. This translates into CASSQVGFPGQGRDYNEQFF.

This clone was seen a few times. This chain joins TRBV7-8 and TRBJ1-1, with D hard to call. CDR1 and CDR2 (germline): SGHVS, FQNEAQ. V shed 5 bases and J shed 1 base, with 8 bases lying between them. This CDR3 contains 13 residues. The CDR3 DNA is TGTGCCAGCAGCAGGACGGCGAACACTGAAGCTTTCTTT. As protein: CASSRTANTEAFF. Full variable domain (missing parts from reference TRBV7-8 and TRBJ1-1): GAGVSQSPRYKVAKRGQDVALRCDPISGHVSLFWYQQALGQGPEFLTYFQNEAQLDKSGLPSDRFFAERPEGSVSTLKIQRTQQEDSAVYLCASSRTANTEAFFGQGTRLTVV.

The chain couples TRBV10-1 to TRBJ2-7; a possible D gene is TRBD2 (6 bases). This CDR3 spans 14 amino acids. V gave up 6 bases and J gave up 0 bases, with 12 bases separating them. CDR1 and CDR2 (germline): WNHNN, SYGVQD (reference sequence). CDR3 sequence: CASSRDSGSYEQYF. The CDR3 DNA sequence: TGCGCCAGCAGCCGGGACTCAGGCTCCTACGAGCAGTACTTC.

The chain employs TRBV10-3 and TRBJ2-1; 11 positions match TRBD2. CDR1 is ENHRY, CDR2 SYGVKD, per germline. V dropped 6 bases and J dropped 1; count of bases not matched to a gene: 5. The CDR3 loop spans 16 amino acids. The CDR3 nucleotides are TGTGCCATCAGCCCTCTAGCGGGAGGTTCCTACAATGAGCAGTTCTTC. Translation gives CAISPLAGGSYNEQFF.

The chain couples TRBV10-3 to TRBJ1-5; D might be TRBD1 (5 bases). This CDR3 spans 16 amino acids. CDR1 and CDR2 from the germline V gene are ENHRY and SYGVKD. V dropped 0 bases and J dropped 4 bases, with 13 bases sitting between them. The CDR3 DNA reads TGTGCCATCAGTGAGTCTGCACAGGCGAAAAATCAGCCCCAGCATTTT. It specifies CAISESAQAKNQPQHF.

The chain couples TRBV9 to TRBJ2-5, with TRBD2 matching 10 bases. Germline assignment: CDR1 SGDLS and CDR2 YYNGEE. CDR3 length: 17 residues. Trimming at V came to 3 bases and at J to 5 bases, leaving 13 bases not matched to a gene. The CDR3 nucleotides read TGTGCCAGCAGCGGCGGGGCAGGGGGGACTAGCGTTGAGACCCAGTACTTC. Translating gives CASSGGAGGTSVETQYF.

The gene calls are TRBV28 and TRBJ2-7; possible D gene TRBD2, 6 bases. The CDR3 contains 14 residues. V gave up 3 bases and J gave up 5 bases, with 14 bases separating them. Germline assignment: CDR1 MDHEN and CDR2 SYDVKM. This CDR3 is CASSLAGSSHEQYF. The DNA for the CDR3 is TGTGCCAGCAGTTTGGCCGGGAGTTCCCACGAGCAGTACTTC.

This clone has at least ten counts. Additional DNA sequences in this sample encode the identical CDR3. The CDR3 loop is CASSPGNEQFF. The CDR3 nucleotides are TGTGCCAGCAGCCCGGGCAATGAGCAGTTCTTC. The chain combines TRBV11-2 with TRBJ2-1; no clear D. Germline V lookup: CDR1 SGHAT, CDR2 FQNNGV. The CDR3 totals 11 residues. V was trimmed by 5 bases and J by 6 bases, leaving 5 bases between them.

This chain joins TRBV14 and TRBJ2-1, with D perhaps TRBD1 (5 bases). The germline V gene has CDR1 SGHDN and CDR2 FVKESK. CDR3 length: 13 residues. V was cut by 4 bases and J by 6 bases, with 10 bases left in between. The CDR3 sequence: CASSLSGSNEQFF. CDR3 bases: TGTGCCAGCAGCCTCTCAGGGTCCAATGAGCAGTTCTTC.

This clone was recorded once. The J gene is TRBJ2-1, the V gene TRBV19; no reliable D call. CDR1 and CDR2 (germline): LNHDA, SQIVND (reference sequence). The CDR3 totals 12 residues. V was pared by 9 bases and J by 7 bases, with 13 bases between. The CDR3 DNA is TGTGCCAGCGGTCTCCTCTGGAATGAGCAGTTCTTC. Translated: CASGLLWNEQFF.

The V gene is TRBV28, the J gene TRBJ1-1, with D unresolved. The length of the CDR3 is 13 residues. Trimming took 2 bases from V and 4 from J, leaving 8 bases between them. In germline, CDR1 is MDHEN, CDR2 SYDVKM. The CDR3 loop reads CASSLPLITEAFF. DNA of the CDR3: TGTGCCAGCAGTTTACCCTTGATCACTGAAGCTTTCTTT.

The rearrangement links TRBV5-8 to TRBJ2-3; possible D gene TRBD1, 5 bases. The CDR3 sequence is 14 residues long. In germline, CDR1 is SGHTS, CDR2 YDEGEE. V lost 2 bases and J 4 bases, leaving 11 bases between the germline ends. The CDR3 region is CASSLGVLADTQYF. The CDR3 DNA reads as TGTGCCAGCAGCTTAGGGGTCCTAGCAGATACGCAGTATTTT.

The CDR3 region is CASSSDRGAEAFF. CDR3 DNA: TGTGCCAGCTCAAGCGACAGGGGAGCTGAAGCTTTCTTT. The chain recombines TRBV18 with TRBJ1-1; 8 positions match TRBD1. J gave up 6 bases and V 5 bases, and 5 bases lay outside the gene matches. The CDR3 extends over 13 amino acids. Germline V gives CDR1 KGHSH, CDR2 LQKENI.

This clone was detected only once. V and J are TRBV5-1 and TRBJ2-1; 13 bases map to TRBD2. Per germline, CDR1 SGHRS and CDR2 YFSETQ. Trimming cost V 0 bases and J 7 bases; bases outside gene matches: 4. The CDR3 is 16 residues long. CDR3 sequence reads: CASSLELAGGSNEQFF. The CDR3 nucleotides are TGCGCCAGCAGCTTGGAACTAGCGGGAGGGTCAAATGAGCAGTTCTTC.

This sequence joins TRBV6-5 and TRBJ2-3; D is ambiguous. CDR3 size: 15 residues. The V gene lost 2 bases and the J gene lost 2 bases, with 11 bases spanning the gap. The germline gives CDR1 MNHEY, CDR2 SVGAGI. The CDR3 reads CASSYGNTYTDTQYF. The DNA of the CDR3 is TGTGCCAGCAGTTACGGAAATACCTACACAGATACGCAGTATTTT.

This clone turned up a few times. The chain links TRBV10-3 to TRBJ2-7; possible D gene TRBD2, 5 bases. The CDR3 runs 15 residues. Germline CDR1 is ENHRY and CDR2 is SYGVKD. V was trimmed by 0 bases and J by 3 bases, leaving 12 bases between them. The CDR3 DNA reads as TGTGCCATCAGTGAGTCGGGTCGGGAAATCTACGAGCAGTACTTC. Translation gives CAISESGREIYEQYF.

V usage is TRBV2 and J usage is TRBJ2-2, with TRBD2 identical over 13 bases. Trimming at V came to 6 bases and at J to 5 bases, leaving 9 bases not matched to a gene. In germline, CDR1 is SNHLY, CDR2 FYNNEI. The CDR3 has 17 residues. CDR3 protein: CASRGTSGTWVTGELFF. The CDR3 nucleotides are TGTGCCAGCAGGGGGACTAGCGGGACTTGGGTTACCGGGGAGCTGTTTTTT. Using reference TRBV2 and TRBJ2-2 for the parts outside the CDR3, the full variable domain is EPEVTQTPSHQVTQMGQEVILRCVPISNHLYFYWYRQILGQKVEFLVSFYNNEISEKSEIFDDQFSVERPDGSNFTLKIRSTKLEDSAMYFCASRGTSGTWVTGELFFGEGSRLTVL.

The V and J genes are TRBV2 and TRBJ2-7; D possibly corresponds to TRBD2 (6 bases). The length of the CDR3 is 12 residues. Germline assignment: CDR1 SNHLY and CDR2 FYNNEI. The germline V and J ends were trimmed by 7 bases and 9 bases, with 16 bases remaining between them. The CDR3 is CASTIAEGRQYF. CDR3 DNA sequence: TGTGCCAGCACCATAGCGGAGGGGCGGCAGTACTTC. The complete variable domain, with remaining parts taken from reference TRBV2 and TRBJ2-7, reads EPEVTQTPSHQVTQMGQEVILRCVPISNHLYFYWYRQILGQKVEFLVSFYNNEISEKSEIFDDQFSVERPDGSNFTLKIRSTKLEDSAMYFCASTIAEGRQYFGPGTRLTVT.

V gene TRBV10-2 combines with J gene TRBJ2-7; 8 bases are shared with TRBD1. Germline V CDR1 and CDR2: WSHSY, SAAADI. The CDR3 contains 13 residues. Trimming at V came to 4 bases and at J to 6 bases, leaving 5 bases not matched to a gene. CDR3 sequence reads: CASSARTGIEQYF. CDR3 bases: TGCGCCAGCAGTGCAAGGACAGGGATCGAGCAGTACTTC.

This clone was counted a few times. The junction departs from germline at one end; a sequencing error may be responsible. The rearrangement links TRBV4-2 to TRBJ1-1; D ambiguous. The V gene's germline CDR1 is LGHNA and CDR2 YNFKEQ. The CDR3 runs to 14 residues. CDR3 sequence reads: CASSQDGRNPEAFF. The DNA of the CDR3 is TGTGCCAGCAGCCAAGATGGGAGGAACCCTGAAGCTTTCTTT.

Of note for this clone: This could be a read error, since a much larger clone is one nucleotide away. The chain joins TRBV11-2 to TRBJ1-4, with D unresolved. CDR3 length: 15 residues. V dropped 4 bases and J dropped 0 bases, with 9 bases sitting between them. Germline V gene sequence: CDR1 SGHAT, CDR2 FQNNGV. The CDR3 loop is CASSYESPTNEKLFF. CDR3 DNA sequence: TGTGCCAGCAGCTATGAGTCTCCAACTAATGAAAAACTGTTTTTT.

The J gene is TRBJ1-4, the V gene TRBV2, with unresolved D. The CDR3 loop spans 14 amino acids. Germline V CDR1 and CDR2: SNHLY, FYNNEI. Between the trimmed V and J ends, which lost 2 bases and 0 bases, there was a span of 4 bases. DNA of the CDR3: TGTGCCAGCAGTGAACTAGCAACTAATGAAAAACTGTTTTTT. Translation: CASSELATNEKLFF.